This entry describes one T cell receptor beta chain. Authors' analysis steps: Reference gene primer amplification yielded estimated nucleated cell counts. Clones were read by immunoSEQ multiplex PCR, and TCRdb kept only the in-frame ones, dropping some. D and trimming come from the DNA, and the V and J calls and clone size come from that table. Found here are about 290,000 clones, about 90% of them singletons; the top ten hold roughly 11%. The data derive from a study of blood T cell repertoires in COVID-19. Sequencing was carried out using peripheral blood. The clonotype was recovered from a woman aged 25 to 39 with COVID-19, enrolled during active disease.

CDR3 coding DNA: TGTGCCAGCAGCTTGGACCCAACGGGAAGGGAGCTGTTTTTT. Translation: CASSLDPTGRELFF. This rearrangement joins TRBV5-5 to TRBJ2-2, with D possibly TRBD2 on 5 matching bases. V was cut by 0 bases and J by 9 bases, with 12 bases left in between. From germline, CDR1 is SGHKS and CDR2 YYEKEE (reference sequence). The CDR3 has 14 residues.